The clone carrying this T cell receptor (beta chain) was found once. This specimen comes from a study of blood T cell repertoires in COVID-19. Background on the study: Acute-phase and convalescent COVID-19 samples originated in the United States, Italy and Spain. T cells, B-cell-depleted T cells, or PBMCs supplied cDNA or gDNA.

The age range of participants was about 18 to 95 years, with residence in roughly 25 US areas. Here immunoSEQ multiplex PCR was the method, and the copy in TCRdb shows in-frame clones only, minus some. The sample yields about 250,000 clones, 65% to 90% seen once. This CDR3 is built from 11 residues. In germline, CDR1 is MNHEY, CDR2 SVGAGI. V dropped 8 bases and J dropped 8 bases, with 10 bases sitting between them. This TCR was sampled from a woman aged 50 to 65 with acute COVID-19. The chain is built from TRBV6-5 and TRBJ1-3; D remains ambiguous. The source material was PBMCs or T cells enriched from blood (not recorded which). This CDR3 is CASVSGYTIYF. CDR3 nucleotide sequence: TGTGCCAGCGTTTCGGGGTACACCATATATTTT.